The entry that follows covers one TCR beta chain sequence. Its antigen remains unidentified. No clone much larger than this one lies a single base away; base qualities are absent. This specimen belongs to a study of blood T cell repertoires in COVID-19 (dated by TCRdb to the early 2020s). Background on the whole study: Samples covering the acute and convalescent phases of COVID-19 were provided by collaborators in the United States, Italy and Spain. Nearly every sample came with metadata listing a de-identified subject ID, COVID-19 status, age in years and sex. The repertoires were made available in a free public database intended to serve as a resource for research on the immune response to SARS-CoV-2. Where available, HLA class I and class II types were obtained from metadata supplied by the sample provider rather than from assay-based typing. Samples came from the ongoing ImmuneRACE study (first 160 participants) plus 1,254 subjects from 6 global collaborators. The prospective study material was composed of cDNA or gDNA derived from T cells, B-cell-depleted T cells, or PBMCs. Deeply sampled blood TCRbeta repertoires from subjects exposed to, actively infected with, or recovered from COVID-19 were included in the dataset.

Broad study findings and their caveats: The quantity of clinical and demographic metadata differed by source and by participant and was supplied without curation.

V gives up 4 bases and J gives up 4 bases, and the segment between their germline ends measures 8 bases. The germline V gene sets CDR1 to LGHNA and CDR2 to YSLEER. The CDR3 contains 13 residues, cysteine and phenylalanine counted. Only the CDR3 part of the read is kept: 39 bases, read in frame from the first base. The immunoSEQ Assay, a bias-controlled multiplex PCR, was used to amplify TCRbeta CDR3 regions from genomic DNA. The original pipeline was this. The number of nucleated cells in each sample was estimated by amplification of reference gene primers within the assay. To quantify the absolute abundance of each unique TCRbeta CDR3 rearrangement, sequence reads were collapsed and filtered. For each sample, productive Simpson clonality was calculated as the square root of Simpson's diversity index across productive rearrangements. TCRdb holds this immuneACCESS table with in-frame rearrangements only. Some clones are missing; in checked studies, unresolved V genes explain under half, and the rest has no known cause. V and J calls and clone size follow that table, whereas D and trimming were derived from the DNA. Present in this sample are 150,000 or so clones, approximately 90% of which were seen just once. Approximately 0.5% of the sample is held by the ten biggest clonotypes.

Collaborating institutions collected whole blood in K2EDTA tubes following their own protocols. For TCRbeta analysis, collaborator samples were shipped as frozen whole blood, as isolated PBMCs, or as DNA extracted from either sample type. Sequences were obtained from peripheral blood. The V and J segments used are TRBV4-3 and TRBJ2-1, with an unclear D gene assignment. This clonotype originated in a man between 50 and 59 years old with acute or convalescent COVID-19. The nucleotide sequence reads as follows: TGCGCCAGCAGCCTGACTGGTTACAATGAGCAGTTCTTC. This sequence encodes CASSLTGYNEQFF.